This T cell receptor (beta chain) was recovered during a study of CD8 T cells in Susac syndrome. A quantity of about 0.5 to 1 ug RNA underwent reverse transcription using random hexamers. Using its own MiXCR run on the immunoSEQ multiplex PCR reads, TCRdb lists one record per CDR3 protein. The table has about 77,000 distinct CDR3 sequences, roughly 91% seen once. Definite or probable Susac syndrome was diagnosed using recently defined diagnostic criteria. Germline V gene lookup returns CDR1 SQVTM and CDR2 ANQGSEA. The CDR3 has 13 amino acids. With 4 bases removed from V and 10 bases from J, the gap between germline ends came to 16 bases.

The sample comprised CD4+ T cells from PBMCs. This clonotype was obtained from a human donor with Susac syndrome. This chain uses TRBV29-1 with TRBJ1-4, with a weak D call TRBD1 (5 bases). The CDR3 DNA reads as TGCAGCGTTGTACTTGGGGCCGGGGGAAAACTGTTTTTT. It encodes CSVVLGAGGKLFF.